Listed here are 32 T cell receptor beta chains from one sample, sequenced in a study of blood T cell repertoires in COVID-19. The data were produced by immunoSEQ multiplex PCR, yet TCRdb's version contains in-frame clones alone and is incomplete. The sample has about 110,000 clones; 88% are singletons. The sequencing sample was made of peripheral blood. The receptors come from a man aged 50 to 60 with active or convalescent COVID-19.

This chain uses TRBV28 with TRBJ1-5, with D tentatively TRBD1 (5 bases). Germline V gives CDR1 MDHEN, CDR2 SYDVKM. Trimming took off 4 bases at V and 4 bases at J, with 14 bases between the two ends. This CDR3 has 15 amino acids. The DNA of the CDR3 is TGTGCCAGCAGTTCCGGGCAGGGAGGGAATCAGCCCCAGCATTTT. Its protein product is CASSSGQGGNQPQHF.

The V and J genes are TRBV30 and TRBJ1-5; D remains unclear. The length of the CDR3 is 15 residues. Germline values: CDR1 GTSNPN, CDR2 SVGIG (reference sequence). The germline V and J ends were trimmed by 1 base and 0 bases, with 10 bases remaining between them. CDR3 loop: CAWSEGDYSNQPQHF. CDR3 DNA sequence: TGTGCCTGGAGTGAGGGAGATTATAGCAATCAGCCCCAGCATTTT.

The count of this clone is one. The chain's CDR3 is CASSPSLNTEAFF. In nucleotides, the CDR3 is TGTGCCAGCAGTCCCTCCCTGAACACTGAAGCTTTCTTT. The J gene is TRBJ1-1, the V gene TRBV12-3 or TRBV12-4; D is undetermined. The ends were cut back, 5 bases at V and 0 bases at J, with 7 bases in the middle. This CDR3 region has 13 residues.

The chain employs TRBV19 and TRBJ1-1, with 10 bases matching TRBD1. The trim removed 9 bases at V and 5 bases at J, leaving 6 bases unmatched. Per the germline V gene, CDR1 is LNHDA and CDR2 is SQIVND (reference sequence). This CDR3 has 13 amino acids. The CDR3: CASARQGATEAFF. Written as DNA, the CDR3 is TGTGCCAGCGCGAGACAGGGGGCAACTGAAGCTTTCTTT.

The rearrangement links TRBV7-9 to TRBJ1-2; D not resolved. Germline assignment: CDR1 SEHNR and CDR2 FQNEAQ (reference sequence). This CDR3 comprises 15 residues. Trimming removed 2 bases at V and 4 bases at J, with 14 bases between. Here the CDR3 reads CASSLSHPGFYGYTF. Here the CDR3 DNA reads TGTGCCAGCAGCTTAAGTCATCCGGGGTTCTATGGCTACACCTTC.

V gene TRBV10-3 combines with J gene TRBJ2-7; the match to TRBD1 covers 7 bases. CDR3 length: 14 residues. The V gene end was trimmed by 10 bases and the J gene end by 3 bases; junction bases not matched to a gene: 12. Germline V gene lookup returns CDR1 ENHRY and CDR2 SYGVKD. CDR3 in amino acids: CASRYGTADYEQYF. The CDR3 bases are TGTGCCAGTCGTTACGGGACAGCTGACTACGAGCAGTACTTC.

J is TRBJ2-1 and V is TRBV7-9, with TRBD2 matching 12 bases. CDR3 length: 15 amino acids. CDR1 and CDR2 from the germline V gene are SEHNR and FQNEAQ (reference sequence). V dropped 7 bases and J dropped 9; count of bases not matched to a gene: 10. The CDR3 reads CASIPGLAGFSEQFF. In DNA form, the CDR3 reads TGTGCCAGCATACCGGGACTAGCGGGTTTTAGTGAGCAGTTCTTC.

The V gene is TRBV19, the J gene TRBJ2-2; unclear D gene. The CDR3 runs 15 residues. Germline-derived CDR1 and CDR2 are LNHDA and SQIVND (reference sequence). V lost 0 bases and J lost 4, with 9 bases in between. The CDR3 spells CASSIEVQSTGELFF. CDR3 coding DNA: TGTGCCAGTAGTATAGAAGTACAGTCCACCGGGGAGCTGTTTTTT. The complete variable domain, with remaining parts taken from reference TRBV19 and TRBJ2-2, reads DGGITQSPKYLFRKEGQNVTLSCEQNLNHDAMYWYRQDPGQGLRLIYYSQIVNDFQKGDIAEGYSVSREKKESFPLTVTSAQKNPTAFYLCASSIEVQSTGELFFGEGSRLTVL.

The chain couples TRBV29-1 to TRBJ1-4; TRBD1 matches at 7 bases. V was pared by 6 bases and J by 3 bases, with 7 bases of the junction left unmatched. In germline, CDR1 is SQVTM, CDR2 ANQGSEA. The CDR3 spans 14 residues. CDR3 in amino acids: CSVWPTGSNEKLFF. CDR3 sequence (DNA): TGCAGCGTGTGGCCGACAGGGTCTAATGAAAAACTGTTTTTT. The variable domain in full, with the rest retrieved from reference TRBV29-1 and TRBJ1-4, is SAVISQKPSRDICQRGTSLTIQCQVDSQVTMMFWYRQQPGQSLTLIATANQGSEATYESGFVIDKFPISRPNLTFSTLTVSNMSPEDSSIYLCSVWPTGSNEKLFFGSGTQLSVL.

This clone has just a few counts. The J gene is TRBJ1-2, the V gene TRBV7-9, with 8 positions matching TRBD1. V shed 4 bases, J shed 8 bases, and the junction held 6 bases outside the gene matches. This CDR3 spans 13 amino acids. The germline V gene has CDR1 SEHNR and CDR2 FQNEAQ (reference sequence). The CDR3 DNA sequence: TGTGCCAGCAGCTGGGACAGGCCGGGGGGCTACACCTTC. This gives the protein CASSWDRPGGYTF.

The V call is TRBV5-1, the J call TRBJ1-4; 7 bases match TRBD1. The V and J ends lost 4 bases and 3 bases, in that order; junction bases with no gene match: 12. The germline CDR1 and CDR2 sequences are SGHRS and YFSETQ. CDR3 size: 17 residues. The CDR3: CASSRYRAGTANEKLFF. CDR3 nucleotide sequence: TGCGCCAGCAGCCGTTACAGGGCGGGGACAGCTAATGAAAAACTGTTTTTT.

The rearrangement joins TRBV5-5 to TRBJ1-5, with D uncertain. CDR3 size: 16 residues. Per the germline V gene, CDR1 is SGHKS and CDR2 is YYEKEE (reference sequence). The V end was cut by 1 base, the J end by 2 bases, with 13 bases between. The CDR3 spells CASSLRGPGGNQPQHF. The CDR3 DNA follows: TGTGCCAGCAGCTTGCGAGGGCCTGGGGGCAATCAGCCCCAGCATTTT.

V usage is TRBV5-1 and J usage is TRBJ2-7, with a tentative D call TRBD2 (6 bases). Trimming stripped 4 bases from V and 3 bases from J, with 11 bases between. CDR1 and CDR2 from the germline V gene are SGHRS and YFSETQ. The length of the CDR3 is 13 residues. The CDR3 DNA is TGCGCCAGCAGCCCTAGACTAGACTACGAGCAGTACTTC. The encoded protein is CASSPRLDYEQYF.

The rearrangement uses TRBV6-6 and TRBJ2-7; 9 bases are a match to TRBD2. Germline CDR1 MNHNY, CDR2 SVGAGI (reference sequence). The CDR3 consists of 14 residues. The ends lost 4 bases at V and 3 bases at J; junction bases unmatched: 4. This chain's CDR3 is CASSLAGEGYEQYF. Here the CDR3 DNA reads TGTGCCAGCAGTTTAGCGGGAGAAGGCTACGAGCAGTACTTC.

This chain uses TRBV4-1 with TRBJ2-7, with TRBD1 identical over 10 bases. Germline V gene sequence: CDR1 MGHRA, CDR2 YSYEKL. V trimming: 6 bases; J trimming: 2 bases; junction bases outside the gene matches: 4. The CDR3 loop spans 14 amino acids. CDR3 in amino acids: CASRAGQGTYEQYF. The CDR3 DNA sequence: TGCGCCAGCAGGGCGGGACAGGGGACCTACGAGCAGTACTTC.

This chain uses TRBV7-9 with TRBJ2-7; 11 bases line up with TRBD2. V shed 7 bases and J 1 base; nucleotides not matched to a gene: 0. Germline loops: CDR1 SEHNR, CDR2 FQNEAQ (reference sequence). The CDR3 sequence is 13 residues long. The DNA of the CDR3 is TGTGCCAGCACTAGCGGGGGGTCCTACGAGCAGTACTTC. Protein: CASTSGGSYEQYF.

The genes are TRBV4-1 and TRBJ2-7; TRBD1 agrees at 12 bases. V lost 4 bases to trimming and J lost 7 bases; unmatched junction nucleotides: 5. In germline, CDR1 is MGHRA, CDR2 YSYEKL. This CDR3 comprises 14 residues. The CDR3 sequence is CASSRGQGAEEQYF. In nucleotides, the CDR3 is TGCGCCAGCAGCCGGGGACAGGGGGCGGAAGAGCAGTACTTC.

A single count supports this clone. V usage is TRBV2 and J usage is TRBJ2-3; no reliable D call. V was pared by 8 bases and J by 2 bases, with 11 bases between. The CDR3 runs 13 residues. The germline gives CDR1 SNHLY, CDR2 FYNNEI. The CDR3, as DNA: TGTGCCAGCCAATGGGCCTTCACAGATACGCAGTATTTT. This encodes CASQWAFTDTQYF.

V is TRBV28 and J is TRBJ1-1, with a possible D match to TRBD1 (6 bases). V was shortened by 5 bases and J by 11 bases, with 15 bases between the two germline ends. This CDR3 is built from 12 residues. The germline V gene encodes CDR1 MDHEN and CDR2 SYDVKM. CDR3 residues: CASSLNRVRAFF. In nucleotides, the CDR3 is TGTGCCAGCAGTCTTAACAGGGTAAGGGCTTTCTTT.

The chain combines TRBV2 with TRBJ1-1; TRBD1 matches 7 bases. The V gene's germline CDR1 is SNHLY and CDR2 FYNNEI. After removal of 7 bases from V and 0 bases from J, the junction contained 5 bases not matched to a gene. This CDR3 region has 14 residues. CDR3 amino acids: CASTRDSLNTEAFF. The DNA of the CDR3 is TGTGCCAGCACCCGGGACAGTTTGAACACTGAAGCTTTCTTT.

V usage is TRBV29-1 and J usage is TRBJ1-3; D gene unclear. Trimming took off 1 base at V and 4 bases at J, with 8 bases between the two ends. Germline lookup yields CDR1 SQVTM and CDR2 ANQGSEA. This CDR3 contains 13 residues. In DNA form, the CDR3 reads TGCAGCGTTGAAGTTGGCGGCGGAAACACCATATATTTT. Translated, it gives CSVEVGGGNTIYF.

DNA of the CDR3: TGTGCCAGCAGCCAAGCCTGGACAGGGGACACCTACGAGCAGTACTTC. This encodes CASSQAWTGDTYEQYF. This chain links TRBV3-1 (or the pseudogene TRBV3-2) with TRBJ2-7, with 9 positions matching TRBD1. The ends lost 1 base at V and 2 bases at J; junction bases unmatched: 6. Per germline, CDR1 LGHDT and CDR2 YNNKEL (reference sequence). This CDR3 has 16 residues.

This chain joins TRBV28 and TRBJ2-7; weak D call: TRBD1 (6 bases). V lost 2 bases to trimming and J lost 0 bases, with 8 bases between them. The CDR3 is 14 amino acids. The germline V gene has CDR1 MDHEN and CDR2 SYDVKM. The CDR3 reads CASSLRGHSYEQYF. CDR3 bases: TGTGCCAGCAGTTTAAGGGGACACTCCTACGAGCAGTACTTC.

This chain uses TRBV29-1 with TRBJ1-2, with D possibly TRBD1 on 6 matching bases. The CDR3 extends over 11 amino acids. CDR1 and CDR2 from the germline V gene are SQVTM and ANQGSEA. Trimming left V 3 bases short and J 7 bases short, with 9 bases between. The CDR3 DNA sequence: TGCAGCGTTGAGGGCAGGGGTGGCTACACCTTC. It specifies CSVEGRGGYTF.

The CDR3 DNA follows: TGTGCCAGCAGGCTAGCGGGGAACTACGAGCAGTACTTC. This encodes CASRLAGNYEQYF. This sequence joins TRBV28 and TRBJ2-7; the match to TRBD2 covers 9 bases. The CDR3 is 13 amino acids. Germline loops: CDR1 MDHEN, CDR2 SYDVKM. J lost 3 bases, V lost 6 bases, and 3 bases had no gene match. Variable domain in full (rest from reference TRBV28 and TRBJ2-7): DVKVTQSSRYLVKRTGEKVFLECVQDMDHENMFWYRQDPGLGLRLIYFSYDVKMKEKGDIPEGYSVSREKKERFSLILESASTNQTSMYLCASRLAGNYEQYFGPGTRLTVT.

The chain recombines TRBV11-3 with TRBJ2-7; 7 bases are a match to TRBD1. This CDR3 region has 13 residues. The ends lost 6 bases at V and 4 bases at J; junction bases unmatched: 6. Germline CDR1 and CDR2: SGHNT and YENEEA. The CDR3 DNA reads TGTGCCAGCAGTCCGGGACAGAGATACGAGCAGTACTTC. This sequence encodes CASSPGQRYEQYF.

This clone showed up just once. The V call is TRBV3-1 (or the pseudogene TRBV3-2), the J call TRBJ2-7, with 12 bases that match TRBD1. V was pared by 0 bases and J by 5 bases, with 5 bases of the junction left unmatched. Germline lookup yields CDR1 LGHDT and CDR2 YNNKEL (reference sequence). CDR3 length: 16 residues. The CDR3 loop is CASSQDPGQGADEQYF. The CDR3 region has the DNA TGTGCCAGCAGCCAAGACCCGGGACAGGGGGCCGACGAGCAGTACTTC.

This clone has just one count. This rearrangement joins TRBV23-1 to TRBJ1-5; 8 bases match TRBD1. TRBV23-1 is annotated as an ORF whose role is uncertain. CDR3 size: 15 residues. V lost 5 bases, J lost 2 bases, and 5 bases stayed unmatched. Written as DNA, the CDR3 is TGCGCCAGCAGTTGGACAGGGAAAGGCAATCAGCCCCAGCATTTT. This sequence encodes CASSWTGKGNQPQHF.

The chain employs TRBV6-2 or TRBV6-3 and TRBJ2-5; maybe TRBD2 (5 bases). V gave up 5 bases and J gave up 4 bases, with 11 bases separating them. From germline, CDR1 is MNHEY and CDR2 SVGEGT. The CDR3 loop spans 13 amino acids. The CDR3 nucleotides are TGTGCCAGCAGTACCGCGGGCATAGAGACCCAGTACTTC. It encodes CASSTAGIETQYF.

V is TRBV6-1 and J is TRBJ1-1, with TRBD1 matching over 8 bases. The V gene end was trimmed by 1 base and the J gene end by 4 bases; junction bases not matched to a gene: 11. The length of the CDR3 is 17 residues. Germline CDR1 reads MNHNS; CDR2 reads SASEGT. CDR3 sequence: CASSEGWTGRESTEAFF. The CDR3 nucleotides read TGTGCCAGCAGTGAAGGGTGGACAGGGAGGGAATCCACTGAAGCTTTCTTT.

This chain uses TRBV6-5 with TRBJ1-1, with TRBD1 matching 7 bases. Germline CDR1 MNHEY, CDR2 SVGAGI. CDR3 length equals 13 residues. The ends lost 5 bases at V and 6 bases at J; junction bases unmatched: 6. CDR3 in amino acids: CASSIDRDAEAFF. Written as DNA, the CDR3 is TGTGCCAGCAGTATAGACAGGGACGCTGAAGCTTTCTTT.

The chain employs TRBV10-1 and TRBJ1-1, with D possibly matching TRBD1 (5 bases). Trimming took off 2 bases at V and 1 base at J, with 8 bases between the two ends. The CDR3 consists of 14 residues. From germline, CDR1 is WNHNN and CDR2 SYGVQD (reference sequence). This CDR3 is CASSERQGNTEAFF. In DNA form, the CDR3 reads TGCGCCAGCAGTGAGCGCCAGGGGAACACTGAAGCTTTCTTT.